Shown below are 9 T cell receptor beta chains from a single sample sequenced in a study of blood T cells in healthy people across ages. PCR was performed a second time for roughly 7 to 12 cycles using a sample-barcoded 5' primer and a J-beta primer mix. TCRdb analysed the 5' RACE reads with MiXCR anew, one entry per CDR3 protein. Among 750,000 to 850,000 distinct CDR3 sequences listed, just under 25% were seen once. The data also belong to a second study, concerning T cells of mothers and their children.

The sequencing input was blood. All receptors come from a boy aged 5-17 years in good health.

This clonotype was seen only a few times. V gene TRBV21-1 combines with J gene TRBJ2-5; TRBD1 was called by the table and not checked on the DNA. TRBV21-1 is a listed pseudogene. There are 19 residues in the CDR3. CDR3 sequence (DNA): TGTGCCAGCAGCAAACGATGCCCCCAACTTGCTTGGCATGTGGAGACCCAGTACTTC. Translating gives CASSKRCPQLAWHVETQYF.

This clonotype was recorded a few times. The CDR3 loop reads CASKGGTGELFF. The CDR3 DNA sequence: TGCGCCAGCAAAGGCGGCACCGGGGAGCTGTTTTTT. The V gene is TRBV5-1, the J gene TRBJ2-2; D gene ambiguous. Trimming took 6 bases from V and 4 from J, leaving 7 bases between them. In germline, CDR1 is SGHRS, CDR2 YFSETQ. The CDR3 is made up of 12 amino acids. Full variable domain (outside the CDR3, taken from reference TRBV5-1 and TRBJ2-2): KAGVTQTPRYLIKTRGQQVTLSCSPISGHRSVSWYQQTPGQGLQFLFEYFSETQRNKGNFPGRFSGRQFSNSRSEMNVSTLELGDSALYLCASKGGTGELFFGEGSRLTVL.

This rearrangement joins TRBV5-1 to TRBJ2-3; 9 nucleotides agree with TRBD2. Germline trimming cut 3 bases from V and 2 bases from J; bases unmatched to any gene: 13. This CDR3 comprises 18 residues. Germline V gives CDR1 SGHRS, CDR2 YFSETQ. CDR3 in amino acids: CASSYYPGTSRVTDTQYF. CDR3 DNA: TGCGCCAGCAGCTACTACCCGGGGACTAGCAGGGTCACAGATACGCAGTATTTT.

This clonotype came up a few times. Its ends do not fully match the called genes, so a read error is possible. The chain employs TRBV15 and TRBJ1-4, with TRBD1 matching 7 bases. CDR1 and CDR2 (germline): LNHNV, YYDKDF (reference sequence). The CDR3 totals 14 residues. For the CDR3, the DNA is TGTGCCACGAGCAGGAACAGGGGCGCTGAAAAACTGTTTTTT. It is translated as CATSRNRGAEKLFF.

The chain links TRBV5-1 to TRBJ2-1; no clear D. The closer fit of TRBJ2-5 to the DNA end suggests the J call may be wrong. The germline gives CDR1 SGHRS, CDR2 YFSETQ. CDR3 length: 15 amino acids. The CDR3 protein is CASSPGRSAQETQYF. As DNA, the CDR3 is TGCGCCAGCAGCCCTGGACGGAGCGCCCAAGAGACCCAGTACTTC.

This clonotype was detected a few times. V usage is TRBV27 and J usage is TRBJ2-7; D is undetermined. The V and J ends lost 1 base and 0 bases respectively, with 7 bases between them. This CDR3 region has 14 residues. Germline assignment: CDR1 MNHEY and CDR2 SMNVEV (reference sequence). The CDR3 DNA is TGTGCCAGCAGTTTATTCGCTAGCTCCTACGAGCAGTACTTC. Amino acids: CASSLFASSYEQYF.

In its sample, this clonotype was seen once. The CDR3 DNA reads as TGTGCCAGCAGCTTAGGACAGGAGGCCCAAGATACGCAGTATTTT. Its translation is CASSLGQEAQDTQYF. The J gene is TRBJ2-3, the V gene TRBV7-9; TRBD1 is a possible D gene (6 bases). Trimming stripped 1 base from V and 5 bases from J, with 13 bases between. CDR1 and CDR2 (germline): SEHNR, FQNEAQ (reference sequence). This CDR3 comprises 15 residues.

J is TRBJ2-7 and V is TRBV29-1; no definite D call. Trimming cost V 4 bases and J 0 bases, with 13 bases left between them. CDR3 length: 14 amino acids. Germline values: CDR1 SQVTM, CDR2 ANQGSEA. CDR3 sequence reads: CSVVDPHSSYEQYF. CDR3 nucleotide sequence: TGCAGCGTTGTAGATCCTCACTCCTCCTACGAGCAGTACTTC.

This chain connects TRBV7-9 to TRBJ2-7; the D is unclear. Deletions cut 0 bases from V and 3 bases from J, with 9 bases between. The CDR3 covers 14 residues. CDR1 and CDR2 from the germline V gene are SEHNR and FQNEAQ (reference sequence). The chain's CDR3 is CASSLAGTYYEQYF. The CDR3 DNA follows: TGTGCCAGCAGCTTAGCGGGAACCTACTACGAGCAGTACTTC.